This T cell receptor (beta chain) was profiled in a study of patients and donors after allogeneic stem cell transplantation. TCRdb processed the RT-PCR reads anew with MiXCR; each CDR3 protein has one entry. The sample comprises hundreds of thousands of distinct CDR3 sequences, roughly 17% of which are singletons, and less than 8% rests with the top ten. Trimming cost V 3 bases and J 2 bases, with 16 bases left between them. Germline CDR1 LNHNV, CDR2 YYDKDF (reference sequence). This CDR3 contains 16 residues. The TCR originated in a human donor who was either an allogeneic HSCT recipient or a stem cell or donor lymphocyte infusion donor (not recorded which). It is not recorded whose cells these are; they may come from a transplant donor. The specimen was blood, either unsorted or a sorted T cell fraction (not recorded which). The V gene is TRBV15, the J gene TRBJ2-5; D ambiguous. The CDR3 protein is CATSSILPGGQETQYF. In nucleotides, the CDR3 is TGTGCCACCAGCAGTATTCTACCAGGCGGACAAGAGACCCAGTACTTC. Full variable domain (outside the CDR3, taken from reference TRBV15 and TRBJ2-5): DAMVIQNPRYQVTQFGKPVTLSCSQTLNHNVMYWYQQKSSQAPKLLFHYYDKDFNNEADTPDNFQSRRPNTSFCFLDIRSPGLGDTAMYLCATSSILPGGQETQYFGPGTRLLVL.